This TCR beta chain was sequenced for a study of blood T cell repertoires in COVID-19. About the study: Sample material is recorded as cDNA or gDNA derived from T cells, B-cell-depleted T cells, or PBMCs.

Recruitment covered roughly 22 US areas and drew participants whose ages spanned roughly 18 to 100 years. Symptom resolution, clearance, or two negative PCRs marked donors in Cohort 3 as recovered. Data came from immunoSEQ multiplex PCR; TCRdb stores just in-frame clones and leaves some out. The sample yields 300,000 to 450,000 clones, roughly 91% seen once. This receptor was obtained from a young woman who had recovered from COVID-19. Material: PBMCs or T cells enriched from blood (not recorded which).

The CDR3 sequence: CASSLGGGSSYEQYF. Here the CDR3 DNA reads TGTGCCAGCAGCTTAGGAGGCGGGAGCTCCTACGAGCAGTACTTC. This chain links TRBV11-2 with TRBJ2-7; TRBD2 agrees at 7 bases. The junction had 3 bases not matched to a gene; V was cut back by 1 base and J by 0 bases. The CDR3 covers 15 residues. Looked up from germline, CDR1 is SGHAT and CDR2 is FQNNGV. Full variable domain (missing parts from reference TRBV11-2 and TRBJ2-7): EAGVAQSPRYKIIEKRQSVAFWCNPISGHATLYWYQQILGQGPKLLIQFQNNGVVDDSQLPKDRFSAERLKGVDSTLKIQPAKLEDSAVYLCASSLGGGSSYEQYFGPGTRLTVT.